This T cell receptor beta chain came from a study of Tregs in tolerant kidney transplant recipients. Recipients received nonmyeloablative bone marrow transplants from related graft donors, with transient mixed chimerism. Thawed PBMCs were FACS-sorted into unstimulated CD4+CD25+CD127- regulatory T cells, CD4+CD25- non-regulatory cells, CD4 and CD8 cells. Trimming cost V 3 bases and J 0 bases; bases outside gene matches: 2. There are 13 residues in the CDR3. CDR1 GTSNPN and CDR2 SVGIG come from the germline V gene (reference sequence). Repertoires were generated with immunoSEQ multiplex PCR, while TCRdb's copy carries only in-frame clones and drops some. In total, the table holds about 10,000 clones. Study conclusions and caveats: Some patients' samples used different primers over time, so nucleotide sequences weren't comparable. Biological reproducibility was not directly addressed in this study. Validation in larger populations is needed because few patients were studied.

As regards this clone: Its antigen is undetermined. The read falls 3 residues short of the CDR3 end, and the missing part is taken from the germline J gene.

The specimen comprised CD8+ T cells from blood (PBMCs), sampled 24 months after the transplant. The sequence was collected from a human patient who received a combined kidney and bone marrow transplant. Some T cells could come from the graft donor. The V gene is TRBV30, the J gene TRBJ2-7, with 7 nucleotides matching TRBD1. The part of the CDR3 DNA that was read is TGTGCCTGGAGCACAGGGGTCTCCTACGAG. It yields the protein CAWSTGVSYE. The CDR3 reads in full as CAWSTGVSYEQYF.